A single sample is the source of the 3 T cell receptor beta chains below, sequenced in a study of control samples from healthy donors and cancer patients. Profiling relied on immunoSEQ multiplex PCR, and the TCRdb table lists in-frame clones only, not all of them. The sample contains under 100,000 clones, more than 80% of which appear only once. Input material: blood. Every receptor here comes from a woman aged 25 to 45 in good health.

In its sample, this clone was seen once. The chain is built from TRBV28 and TRBJ1-1; D unclear. CDR1 is MDHEN, CDR2 SYDVKM, per germline. V was cut by 4 bases and J by 8 bases, with 11 bases left in between. The CDR3 is made up of 12 amino acids. The CDR3 here is CASSSLHREAFF. CDR3 DNA: TGTGCCAGCAGTTCCCTACACAGAGAAGCTTTCTTT.

The chain carries TRBV28 and TRBJ2-7; 7 nucleotides agree with TRBD1. CDR3 length equals 14 residues. After removal of 4 bases from V and 0 bases from J, the junction contained 3 bases not matched to a gene. The germline V gene encodes CDR1 MDHEN and CDR2 SYDVKM. This CDR3 reads CASSSGTASYEQYF. DNA of the CDR3: TGTGCCAGCAGTTCCGGGACAGCCTCCTACGAGCAGTACTTC.

This chain uses TRBV5-1 with TRBJ2-7; the match to TRBD1 covers 10 bases. Unmatched junction bases numbered 3, after V lost 1 base and J lost 2 bases. The CDR3 contains 15 residues. The germline V gene encodes CDR1 SGHRS and CDR2 YFSETQ. In DNA form, the CDR3 reads TGCGCCAGCAGCTTGACGACAGGGGGCGCCTACGAGCAGTACTTC. It specifies CASSLTTGGAYEQYF.